This T cell receptor (beta chain) is drawn from a study of healthy donors' naive CD4 and CD8 T cells. Across the whole study: Three donor age groups were sampled: 20-25, 40-50 and 60-70 years; half female. Points from the study as a whole: Negatively charged CDR3s marked CD8+ lineage; positively charged CDR3s marked CD4+ lineage. Homeostatic proliferation of naive T cells was not examined as a bias source.

A linear amplification protocol produced the TCR libraries from 500 ng of total RNA. MiXCR, run by TCRdb on the reads, gives a single entry per CDR3 protein. The sample yields about 180,000 distinct CDR3 sequences, nearly 75% seen once. For this clonotype: No antigen is known for it.

Naive CD4+ cells were sorted as CD4+CD8-CD45RO-CD45RA+; naive CD8+ as CD8+CD4-CD45RA+CD27bright. Germline CDR1 reads LNHDA; CDR2 reads SQIVND (reference sequence). The CDR3 totals 11 residues. With 8 bases removed from V and 5 bases from J, the gap between germline ends came to 9 bases. The sequence came from a pool of human donors in good health; the sample pools cells from several healthy donors. Sequencing was performed on naive CD4+ and CD8+ T cells sorted from blood, pooled from several donors. The genes are TRBV19 and TRBJ1-1, with no clear D. The CDR3 spells CASAQVTEAFF. CDR3 DNA: TGTGCCAGTGCCCAGGTAACTGAAGCTTTCTTT.